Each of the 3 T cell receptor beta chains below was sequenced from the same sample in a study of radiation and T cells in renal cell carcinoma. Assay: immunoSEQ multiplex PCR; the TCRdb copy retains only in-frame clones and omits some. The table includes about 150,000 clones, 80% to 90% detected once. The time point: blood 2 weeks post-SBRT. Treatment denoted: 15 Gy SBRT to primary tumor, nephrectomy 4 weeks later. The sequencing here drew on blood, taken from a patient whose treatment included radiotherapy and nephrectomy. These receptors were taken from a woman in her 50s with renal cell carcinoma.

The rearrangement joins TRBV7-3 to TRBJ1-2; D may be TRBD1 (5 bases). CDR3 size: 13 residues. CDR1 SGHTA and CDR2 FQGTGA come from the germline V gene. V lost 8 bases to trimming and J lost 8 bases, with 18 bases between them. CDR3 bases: TGTGCCAGCTCGCCGGGGCCTCGGGGAGGCTACACCTTC. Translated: CASSPGPRGGYTF. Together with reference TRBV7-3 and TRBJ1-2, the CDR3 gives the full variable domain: GAGVSQTPSNKVTEKGKYVELRCDPISGHTALYWYRQSLGQGPEFLIYFQGTGAADDSGLPNDRFFAVRPEGSVSTLKIQRTERGDSAVYLCASSPGPRGGYTFGSGTRLTVV.

The CDR3 nucleotides read TGTGCCAGCACCCCCGGGAGGGTAAACTATGGCTACACCTTC. It specifies CASTPGRVNYGYTF. The chain recombines TRBV28 with TRBJ1-2; D gene uncertain. Trimming pared 7 bases from V and 2 bases from J, leaving 14 bases between. The CDR3 covers 14 residues. Germline V CDR1 and CDR2: MDHEN, SYDVKM.

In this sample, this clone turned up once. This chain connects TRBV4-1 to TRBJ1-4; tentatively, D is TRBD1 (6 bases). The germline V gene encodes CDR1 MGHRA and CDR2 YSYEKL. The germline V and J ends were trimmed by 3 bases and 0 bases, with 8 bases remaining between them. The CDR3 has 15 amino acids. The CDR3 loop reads CASSHYRATNEKLFF. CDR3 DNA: TGCGCCAGCAGCCATTACAGGGCAACTAATGAAAAACTGTTTTTT.